This T cell receptor beta chain was identified during a study of TIL therapy for anti-PD-1-resistant metastatic lung cancer. The V gene lost 8 bases and the J gene lost 7 bases, with 15 bases spanning the gap. The CDR3 spans 13 residues. CDR1 and CDR2 from the germline V gene are SNHLY and FYNNEI. Time point indicated: pre-treatment sample, taken before nivolumab and TIL therapy. This was the immunoSEQ v3 assay. The assay was immunoSEQ multiplex PCR, and TCRdb's table has in-frame clones only and misses some. The sample holds tens of thousands of clones, around three quarters seen once. The chain combines TRBV2 with TRBJ1-5, with a tentative D call TRBD1 (6 bases). This clonotype was sampled from a man aged 65 to 79 with non-small cell lung cancer. The sequencing used blood, collected at baseline. The CDR3 DNA reads as TGTGCCAGCGTACGGGGGGCGGGACAGCCCCAGCATTTT. Translated: CASVRGAGQPQHF.